The 21 T cell receptor beta chains below come from one sample, sequenced in a study of OX40 agonist ivuxolimab in advanced cancers. TCRdb's copy holds only in-frame clones and misses some; the assay was immunoSEQ multiplex PCR. The table includes under 20,000 clones, 79% detected once. The input for sequencing was CD4+ or CD8+ T cells sorted from blood, taken in a trial of the OX40 agonist ivuxolimab. These TCRs come from an adult with an advanced solid tumor such as melanoma, head and neck, liver or kidney cancer.

The chain joins TRBV7-2 to TRBJ1-1; D unresolved. The V end lost 5 bases, the J end lost 0 bases, and 13 bases lay between the germline ends. Germline CDR1 and CDR2: SGHTA and FQGNSA. The CDR3 is 15 residues long. CDR3 amino acids: CASSQNGVMNTEAFF. CDR3 nucleotides: TGTGCCAGCAGCCAGAATGGGGTCATGAACACTGAAGCTTTCTTT.

V and J are TRBV9 and TRBJ2-1; D possibly corresponds to TRBD1 (6 bases). Trimming left V 3 bases short and J 11 bases short, with 9 bases between. Germline CDR1 reads SGDLS; CDR2 reads YYNGEE. This CDR3 is 11 amino acids long. The CDR3 bases are TGTGCCAGCAGCGCCACAGGGAAGCAGTTCTTC. This gives the protein CASSATGKQFF.

V is TRBV11-2 and J is TRBJ2-7; 7 bases match TRBD2. Germline assignment: CDR1 SGHAT and CDR2 FQNNGV. V shed 5 bases, J shed 0 bases, and the junction held 13 bases outside the gene matches. The CDR3 covers 17 residues. The CDR3 sequence is CASSPGGGRQSSYEQYF. The CDR3 DNA reads as TGTGCCAGCAGCCCGGGCGGGGGAAGGCAGAGCTCCTACGAGCAGTACTTC.

The CDR3 is CASGLFRAEAFF. DNA for the CDR3: TGTGCTAGTGGCCTGTTTAGGGCTGAAGCTTTCTTT. V gene TRBV12-5 combines with J gene TRBJ1-1, with D uncertain. The germline V gene encodes CDR1 LGHNT and CDR2 FRNRAP. This CDR3 region has 12 residues. V gave up 6 bases and J gave up 6 bases, with 11 bases separating them.

This clone was found a few times. The rearrangement joins TRBV10-3 to TRBJ1-6; no clear D gene. Germline CDR1 is ENHRY and CDR2 is SYGVKD. The CDR3 contains 15 residues. V shed 3 bases and J shed 0 bases, with 6 bases lying between them. The CDR3 region is CAISDEGSYNSPLHF. The DNA of the CDR3 is TGTGCCATCAGTGATGAGGGCTCCTATAATTCACCCCTCCACTTT.

The chain couples TRBV28 to TRBJ1-2; D might be TRBD1 (6 bases). V was shortened by 4 bases and J by 0 bases, with 12 bases between the two germline ends. Germline V gives CDR1 MDHEN, CDR2 SYDVKM. CDR3 length: 15 residues. The CDR3 is CASSSPRQANYGYTF. As DNA, the CDR3 is TGTGCCAGCAGTTCCCCGAGACAGGCTAACTATGGCTACACCTTC.

In DNA form, the CDR3 reads TGTGCCAGCAGTGACACCCCGGGGGCCGGGGAGCTGTTTTTT. Its translation is CASSDTPGAGELFF. The rearrangement links TRBV6-4 to TRBJ2-2; tentatively, D is TRBD2 (6 bases). CDR3 length equals 14 residues. Trimming pared 2 bases from V and 6 bases from J, leaving 10 bases between. CDR1 is MRHNA, CDR2 SNTAGT, per germline.

CDR3 in DNA: TGTGCCAGCAGCCCTGGGACACGTACTTACGAGCAGTACTTC. Translation gives CASSPGTRTYEQYF. The genes are TRBV7-9 and TRBJ2-5; D might be TRBD1 (6 bases). The tail of the sequence fits TRBJ2-7 better, so the J call may be wrong. Germline values: CDR1 SEHNR, CDR2 FQNEAQ (reference sequence). This CDR3 region has 14 residues.

The J gene is TRBJ1-1, the V gene TRBV29-1, with D possibly TRBD1 on 6 matching bases. The CDR3 covers 13 residues. V lost 7 bases and J 5 bases, leaving 17 bases between the germline ends. The germline V gene encodes CDR1 SQVTM and CDR2 ANQGSEA. CDR3 sequence: CSGFPAGDTEAFF. In DNA form, the CDR3 reads TGCAGCGGTTTTCCCGCAGGGGATACTGAAGCTTTCTTT.

This chain joins TRBV28 and TRBJ1-1; D remains ambiguous. Germline V gives CDR1 MDHEN, CDR2 SYDVKM. The CDR3 sequence is 12 residues long. Trimming shortened V by 10 bases and J by 1 base, and 10 bases separated the two germline ends. CDR3 residues: CAISLGNTEAFF. In DNA form, the CDR3 reads TGTGCCATCTCCCTAGGGAACACTGAAGCTTTCTTT.

The chain employs TRBV19 and TRBJ2-7; D unresolved. The V end was cut by 5 bases, the J end by 4 bases, with 12 bases between. The CDR3 has 13 residues. Germline V CDR1 and CDR2: LNHDA, SQIVND (reference sequence). DNA for the CDR3: TGTGCCAGTAGTCCGTCGGGTATGTACGAGCAGTACTTC. Translation: CASSPSGMYEQYF.

This sequence joins TRBV4-1 and TRBJ1-1; possible D gene TRBD1, 5 bases. Between the trimmed V and J ends, which lost 3 bases and 1 base, there was a span of 12 bases. CDR3 length: 15 residues. CDR1 is MGHRA, CDR2 YSYEKL, per germline. Here the CDR3 reads CASSQYRLGNTEAFF. CDR3 bases: TGCGCCAGCAGCCAGTACAGGCTCGGGAACACTGAAGCTTTCTTT.

This sequence joins TRBV4-1 and TRBJ2-1, with unresolved D. CDR3 size: 12 residues. The V end was cut by 1 base, the J end by 7 bases, with 5 bases between. Germline V gene data show CDR1 as MGHRA and CDR2 as YSYEKL. The CDR3 region is CASSQAGNEQFF. The CDR3 DNA sequence: TGCGCCAGCAGCCAAGCCGGTAATGAGCAGTTCTTC.

This clone showed up just once. This chain uses TRBV30 with TRBJ2-7; 7 positions match TRBD1. The CDR3 is 15 amino acids. Germline-derived CDR1 and CDR2 are GTSNPN and SVGIG (reference sequence). With V trimmed by 1 base and J by 6 bases, 12 bases remained unmatched. The CDR3 DNA reads as TGTGCCTGGAGTGCTGAATCAGGGGGATGGGGCGAGCAGTACTTC. Protein sequence: CAWSAESGGWGEQYF.

Only a few counts were recorded for this clone. This chain joins TRBV27 and TRBJ2-1; 8 nucleotides align to TRBD2. V was pared by 3 bases and J by 2 bases, with 3 bases of the junction left unmatched. Germline lookup yields CDR1 MNHEY and CDR2 SMNVEV (reference sequence). This CDR3 spans 15 amino acids. The CDR3 nucleotides read TGTGCCAGCAGTTTGAACGGGGGGGCCTACAATGAGCAGTTCTTC. It specifies CASSLNGGAYNEQFF.

The chain combines TRBV6-1 with TRBJ1-5, with D maybe TRBD1 (6 bases). Germline V lookup: CDR1 MNHNS, CDR2 SASEGT. This CDR3 contains 14 residues. Between the trimmed V and J ends, which lost 5 bases and 3 bases, there was a span of 11 bases. CDR3 nucleotide sequence: TGTGCCAGCAGTTCCCGGGACATCAATCAGCCCCAGCATTTT. Amino acids: CASSSRDINQPQHF.

The chain links TRBV9 to TRBJ2-4; D perhaps matches TRBD1 (6 bases). The germline CDR1 and CDR2 sequences are SGDLS and YYNGEE. The CDR3 has 16 residues. V lost 3 bases to trimming and J lost 5 bases, with 18 bases between them. The CDR3 is CASSGQLKDSQNIQYF. CDR3 DNA: TGTGCCAGCAGCGGTCAACTAAAGGACAGTCAAAACATTCAGTACTTC.

As DNA, the CDR3 is TGTGCCAGCAGTTTATCCTTCGGACAGGGACTCACCGGGGAGCTGTTTTTT. Protein sequence: CASSLSFGQGLTGELFF. The J gene is TRBJ2-2, the V gene TRBV27; 8 bases are a match to TRBD1. The CDR3 covers 17 residues. Germline V gene lookup returns CDR1 MNHEY and CDR2 SMNVEV (reference sequence). Trimming removed 0 bases from V and 4 bases from J; junction bases left unmatched: 7.

This clone was recorded a few times. This CDR3 is CASSQDWSSNQPQHF. The CDR3 region has the DNA TGTGCCAGCAGCCAAGATTGGAGTAGCAATCAGCCCCAGCATTTT. V is TRBV4-2 and J is TRBJ1-5; D gene unclear. Germline loops: CDR1 LGHNA, CDR2 YNFKEQ. Trimming took off 0 bases at V and 0 bases at J, with 6 bases between the two ends. This CDR3 is 15 amino acids long.

This chain joins TRBV11-3 and TRBJ2-3, with D possibly TRBD1 on 5 matching bases. The CDR3 runs to 14 residues. Trimming pared 8 bases from V and 0 bases from J, leaving 12 bases between. Germline CDR1 is SGHNT and CDR2 is YENEEA. This chain's CDR3 is CASQLTASTDTQYF. CDR3 DNA: TGTGCCAGCCAACTGACAGCCAGCACAGATACGCAGTATTTT. Full variable domain (rest looked up from reference TRBV11-3 and TRBJ2-3): EAGVVQSPRYKIIEKKQPVAFWCNPISGHNTLYWYLQNLGQGPELLIRYENEEAVDDSQLPKDRFSAERLKGVDSTLKIQPAELGDSAVYLCASQLTASTDTQYFGPGTRLTVL.

J is TRBJ2-1 and V is TRBV7-2, with D uncertain. V shed 5 bases and J shed 6 bases, with 8 bases lying between them. CDR1 is SGHTA, CDR2 FQGNSA, per germline. CDR3 length: 12 amino acids. This CDR3 is CASSPEFNEQFF. In DNA, the CDR3 is TGTGCCAGCAGCCCCGAATTCAATGAGCAGTTCTTC.